The clone carrying this TCR beta chain was detected only a few times. The data derive from a study of T cell changes during pregnancy in multiple sclerosis. The CDR3 is 15 residues long. Germline V gene lookup returns CDR1 MNHNS and CDR2 SASEGT. V was clipped by 2 bases and J by 8 bases, with 16 bases between them. Sequenced by immunoSEQ multiplex PCR; TCRdb stores in-frame clones only, minus some. The sample contains around 50,000 clones, 85% to 95% of which appear only once. V and J are TRBV6-1 and TRBJ1-3; D ambiguous. The TCR sequence derives from a female donor in good health, enrolled as a control in a pregnancy study. The sequencing here drew on CD4+ T cells from peripheral blood mononuclear cells, taken after pregnancy. CDR3 DNA: TGTGCCAGCAGTGAACCCCCAAGCAGTGCGGACACCATATATTTT. Its protein product is CASSEPPSSADTIYF.